This T cell receptor (beta chain) appears in the sequencing data of a study of regulatory T cells in long-lasting Graves disease. Specified time point: newly diagnosed GD, antithyroid drugs for less than 3 months. The TCR library was prepared using RNA isolated from PBMCs. The study's findings and limits: Researchers examined only peripheral blood and not thyroid tissue. Since the sample size was small, accuracy may have been reduced.

Investigators prepared the TCR beta libraries by applying iRepertoire HTBI primers and Arm-PCR of CDR3 regions. TCRdb independently ran MiXCR on the multiplex PCR reads; one entry per CDR3 protein. The table lists 350,000 to 450,000 distinct CDR3 sequences, around 15% of them singletons. This CDR3 has 17 amino acids. V gave up 2 bases and J gave up 0 bases; unmatched junction bases: 4. Germline assignment: CDR1 SGDLS and CDR2 YYNGEE. Turning to this clonotype: Its antigen is currently unknown.

Another study also made use of these data, one on T cells in Graves' hyperthyroidism and ophthalmopathy. That source notes: In the first-round RT-PCR of the TCR CDR3, the HTBI primer set was used.

This chain uses TRBV9 with TRBJ2-2, with 10 bases that match TRBD2. Sequenced here: peripheral blood mononuclear cells (PBMCs), sampled at new diagnosis, from a patient treated with antithyroid drugs. This sequence was found in a man aged 35-49 years with Graves disease. DNA of the CDR3: TGTGCCAGCAGCGTTCTAGCGGGAGTAACGAACACCGGGGAGCTGTTTTTT. As protein: CASSVLAGVTNTGELFF.